These 22 T cell receptor beta chains were all obtained from the same sample, sequenced in a study of shared clonotypes between healthy human individuals. Data came from immunoSEQ multiplex PCR; TCRdb stores just in-frame clones and leaves some out. The sample shows about 110,000 clones, approximately 70% of them seen only once. Input material: memory CD8+ T cells sorted from blood. Sample subset: CD45RO+ cells pooled with CCR7-negative TemRA cells. The receptors were sampled from a woman aged 25-40 years in good health.

This clone was counted a few times. The DNA of the CDR3 is TGTGCCAGCAGTGATGGCTCCAGGAGGACCCAGCATTTT. Protein: CASSDGSRRTQHF. The gene calls are TRBV25-1 and TRBJ1-5; D is ambiguous. Trimming removed 3 bases from V and 11 bases from J, with 14 bases in between. Germline V gene sequence: CDR1 MGHDK, CDR2 SYGVNS. The CDR3 totals 13 residues.

V gene TRBV15 combines with J gene TRBJ2-5; D possibly matches TRBD1 or TRBD2 (5 bases each). Gene TRBJ2-7 matches the end of the DNA better, so the J call may be wrong. The length of the CDR3 is 16 residues. Germline CDR1 and CDR2: LNHNV and YYDKDF (reference sequence). CDR3 amino acids: CATSRDGRAGSDEQYF. The CDR3 DNA reads TGTGCCACCAGCAGAGATGGCAGGGCAGGGAGCGACGAGCAGTACTTC.

This clone was counted a few times. This chain joins TRBV4-1 and TRBJ1-5; D perhaps matches TRBD1 (5 bases). V was cut by 4 bases and J by 2 bases, with 15 bases left in between. The CDR3 is made up of 16 amino acids. Germline V gene lookup returns CDR1 MGHRA and CDR2 YSYEKL. The CDR3 DNA is TGCGCCAGCAGCCCCAACTTCGGGGGGGGCAATCAGCCCCAGCATTTT. It yields the protein CASSPNFGGGNQPQHF.

The chain is built from TRBV5-1 and TRBJ1-6, with D unresolved. Germline CDR1 and CDR2: SGHRS and YFSETQ. The CDR3 loop spans 15 amino acids. Trimming removed 0 bases at V and 9 bases at J, with 13 bases between. This CDR3 reads CASSLGASLGSPLHF. In DNA, the CDR3 is TGCGCCAGCAGCTTGGGTGCAAGCCTGGGTTCACCCCTCCACTTT.

The CDR3 protein is CASSYIDNQPQHF. CDR3 nucleotide sequence: TGTGCCAGCAGTTACATAGACAATCAGCCCCAGCATTTT. The rearrangement uses TRBV6-5 and TRBJ1-5, with no clear D. Germline V gives CDR1 MNHEY, CDR2 SVGAGI. Trimming took off 2 bases at V and 3 bases at J, with 5 bases between the two ends. CDR3 size: 13 residues.

The gene calls are TRBV7-8 and TRBJ2-7; TRBD2 matches at 7 bases. CDR1 and CDR2 from the germline V gene are SGHVS and FQNEAQ. The CDR3 covers 15 residues. With V trimmed by 3 bases and J by 2 bases, 7 bases remained unmatched. The CDR3: CASSFSSGTTYEQYF. The CDR3 nucleotides read TGTGCCAGCAGCTTTTCGAGCGGGACCACCTACGAGCAGTACTTC.

This sequence joins TRBV9 and TRBJ2-1, with a weak D call TRBD2 (6 bases). Trimming stripped 3 bases from V and 5 bases from J, with 15 bases between. CDR3 size: 15 residues. Germline V gene data show CDR1 as SGDLS and CDR2 as YYNGEE. The CDR3 DNA reads TGTGCCAGCAGCGAACCGGGACTGGCAAACAATGAGCAGTTCTTC. It translates to CASSEPGLANNEQFF.

The chain couples TRBV5-6 to TRBJ2-6; 9 nucleotides agree with TRBD2. After removal of 3 bases from V and 0 bases from J, the junction contained 7 bases not matched to a gene. Germline V gives CDR1 SGHDT, CDR2 YYEEEE. This CDR3 has 18 residues. The CDR3 loop reads CASSSRLADISGANVLTF. Written as DNA, the CDR3 is TGTGCCAGCAGCTCCCGACTAGCGGACATCTCTGGGGCCAACGTCCTGACTTTC.

This chain uses TRBV14 with TRBJ2-5; TRBD2 agrees at 8 bases. CDR3 size: 14 residues. Germline V gene lookup returns CDR1 SGHDN and CDR2 FVKESK. The ends lost 2 bases at V and 2 bases at J; junction bases unmatched: 1. CDR3 region: CASSQREGQETQYF. The CDR3 DNA follows: TGTGCCAGCAGCCAACGGGAGGGGCAAGAGACCCAGTACTTC.

As regards this clone: The same CDR3 can be traced to other DNA sequences in this sample. The chain joins TRBV29-1 to TRBJ2-1, with a possible D match to TRBD2 (5 bases). V lost 5 bases and J lost 8, with 19 bases in between. CDR1 and CDR2 from the germline V gene are SQVTM and ANQGSEA. The CDR3 has 14 amino acids. The CDR3 loop is CSVNPETNIDEQFF. In DNA form, the CDR3 reads TGCAGCGTTAATCCGGAGACTAATATCGATGAGCAGTTCTTC.

Concerning this clone itself: The identical CDR3 is also encoded by other nucleotide sequences in the sample. This rearrangement joins TRBV28 to TRBJ1-5; D is uncertain. The CDR3 sequence is 11 residues long. V shed 6 bases and J shed 11 bases, with 11 bases lying between them. In germline, CDR1 is MDHEN, CDR2 SYDVKM. The chain's CDR3 is CASSPGWSQHF. CDR3 coding DNA: TGTGCCAGCAGCCCGGGTTGGTCCCAGCATTTT.

The chain carries TRBV7-6 and TRBJ1-2; 10 nucleotides match TRBD1. V gave up 5 bases and J gave up 4 bases; unmatched junction bases: 4. Germline V CDR1 and CDR2: SGHVS, FNYEAQ. The CDR3 runs 14 residues. DNA of the CDR3: TGTGCCAGCAGCCCGGGACAGGGGATCTATGGCTACACCTTC. Residues: CASSPGQGIYGYTF.

V and J are TRBV5-4 and TRBJ2-7, with D possibly TRBD1 on 6 matching bases. CDR1 and CDR2 (germline): SGHNT, YYREEE (reference sequence). The CDR3 totals 14 residues. V lost 1 base to trimming and J lost 6 bases, with 14 bases between them. This CDR3 reads CASSLTGSRGEQYF. CDR3 in DNA: TGTGCCAGCAGCTTGACAGGGAGTAGGGGCGAGCAGTACTTC.

The chain is built from TRBV14 and TRBJ2-2; unclear D gene. Germline-derived CDR1 and CDR2 are SGHDN and FVKESK. Trimming cost V 4 bases and J 0 bases, with 12 bases left between them. The CDR3 consists of 16 residues. Here the CDR3 DNA reads TGTGCCAGCAGCCCCCGAGGCGACGCGAACACCGGGGAGCTGTTTTTT. Amino acid sequence: CASSPRGDANTGELFF. The full variable domain, completed using reference TRBV14 and TRBJ2-2, is EAGVTQFPSHSVIEKGQTVTLRCDPISGHDNLYWYRRVMGKEIKFLLHFVKESKQDESGMPNNRFLAERTGGTYSTLKVQPAELEDSGVYFCASSPRGDANTGELFFGEGSRLTVL.

The chain combines TRBV5-4 with TRBJ2-1; a weak D match, TRBD2 (6 bases). Germline V gene lookup returns CDR1 SGHNT and CDR2 YYREEE (reference sequence). The CDR3 is 15 amino acids. The V gene lost 4 bases and the J gene lost 4 bases, with 15 bases spanning the gap. The CDR3 is CASSPGSSVYNEQFF. The CDR3 DNA sequence: TGTGCCAGCAGCCCTGGGTCTAGCGTATACAATGAGCAGTTCTTC.

The J gene is TRBJ1-3, the V gene TRBV27; no firm D call. V lost 4 bases to trimming and J lost 2 bases, with 6 bases between them. This CDR3 comprises 13 residues. CDR1 is MNHEY, CDR2 SMNVEV, per germline (reference sequence). In DNA, the CDR3 is TGTGCCAGCAGTTACAAGCCTGGAAACACCATATATTTT. It is translated as CASSYKPGNTIYF.

This clone rates as medium-sized. This sequence joins TRBV2 and TRBJ1-2; D remains ambiguous. Germline V gives CDR1 SNHLY, CDR2 FYNNEI. The CDR3 is 13 amino acids. V lost 6 bases, J lost 4 bases, and 12 bases lay in between. The CDR3 loop reads CASRQPEPYGYTF. CDR3 in DNA: TGTGCCAGCAGACAACCGGAACCCTATGGCTACACCTTC.

Remarks on this clone: A far more abundant clone sits one base away, making this likely a read error. The chain carries TRBV6-1 and TRBJ1-5, with TRBD1 matching 9 bases. CDR3 size: 15 residues. V shed 7 bases and J 7 bases; nucleotides not matched to a gene: 11. CDR1 MNHNS and CDR2 SASEGT come from the germline V gene. For the CDR3, the DNA is TGTGCCAGCAATGAGGGACAGGGTTCACCCCAGCCCCAGCATTTT. Translated, it gives CASNEGQGSPQPQHF.

The chain uses TRBV5-1 and TRBJ2-7; D unclear. This CDR3 contains 13 residues. Germline assignment: CDR1 SGHRS and CDR2 YFSETQ. V was cut by 1 base and J by 0 bases, with 5 bases left in between. This CDR3 reads CASSLPNSYEQYF. The CDR3 DNA reads as TGCGCCAGCAGCTTGCCGAACTCCTACGAGCAGTACTTC.

On this clone itself: Additional DNA sequences in this sample encode the identical CDR3. CDR3 amino acids: CASSFFPTDTQYF. In DNA, the CDR3 is TGTGCCAGCAGTTTTTTTCCCACAGATACGCAGTATTTT. V and J are TRBV28 and TRBJ2-3, with D uncertain. Looked up from germline, CDR1 is MDHEN and CDR2 is SYDVKM. V shed 3 bases and J shed 2 bases, with 6 bases lying between them. There are 13 residues in the CDR3. Based on the CDR3 plus reference TRBV28 and TRBJ2-3, the full variable domain is DVKVTQSSRYLVKRTGEKVFLECVQDMDHENMFWYRQDPGLGLRLIYFSYDVKMKEKGDIPEGYSVSREKKERFSLILESASTNQTSMYLCASSFFPTDTQYFGPGTRLTVL.

This rearrangement joins TRBV5-4 to TRBJ1-4; 12 nucleotides match TRBD1. The CDR3 is 17 amino acids. Trimming cost V 3 bases and J 7 bases; bases outside gene matches: 10. Germline V gene lookup returns CDR1 SGHNT and CDR2 YYREEE (reference sequence). As DNA, the CDR3 is TGTGCCAGCAGCTGGGGGACAGGGGGCTTTGAGGGTGAAAAACTGTTTTTT. This codes for CASSWGTGGFEGEKLFF.

The chain joins TRBV5-1 to TRBJ1-3; D not resolved. V lost 5 bases, J lost 2 bases, and 8 bases lay in between. The CDR3 length is 13 residues. Germline V gene data show CDR1 as SGHRS and CDR2 as YFSETQ. CDR3 nucleotides: TGCGCCAGCAGAGACGTTGCTGGAAACACCATATATTTT. Encoded protein: CASRDVAGNTIYF.